The source of this TCR beta chain is a study of primary melanoma T cells and metastatic recurrence (TCRdb year 2020). Regarding the research as a whole: The cohort consisted of roughly 200 primary melanomas of stage T2 to T4, each more than 1 mm thick. The study examined whether T-cell fraction and T-cell repertoire clonality in primary melanoma tumors predicted patient outcome. The T-cell fraction measured by TCR beta sequencing was compared against progression-free survival as the clinical outcome. The sequencing-derived T-cell fraction was compared with histopathological grading of tumor-infiltrating lymphocytes. Results and caveats for the whole study, not just this receptor: Progression-free survival prediction was reportedly improved more by adding T-cell fraction to tumor thickness than by adding any other histopathological variable. Progression-free survival was reportedly predicted by the tumor T-cell fraction independently of thickness, ulceration, mitotic rate and age. Protection appeared to be conferred by a T-cell fraction above 20% regardless of ulceration status, mitotic rate or nodal disease. The authors presented an effective T-cell-mediated antitumor response in primary melanoma only as a suggestion and not as a demonstrated mechanism.

The CDR3 covers 13 residues, taking in both the cysteine and the phenylalanine. CDR3 DNA is the only sequence kept; it has 39 bases, read in frame from the first base. The CDR1 and CDR2 encoded by the germline V gene are KGHSH and LQKENI. V and J are truncated by 2 bases and 4 bases respectively, leaving an intervening sequence of 9 bases. The primary melanoma of each patient had been surgically resected and was considered potentially curable but at risk of metastatic recurrence. Of note for this clone: Its antigen has not been determined. No base qualities exist here, and no much larger clone lies one base off it. This sample also contains other DNA sequences that code for the same CDR3.

The library was obtained by the immunoSEQ multiplex PCR assay. Primary melanoma tumor tissue was subjected to high-throughput sequencing of the T-cell receptor beta chain. The study's processing was this. Among the repertoire analyses were the distribution of insertions and deletions and the sharing of TCRB CDR3 between samples. The predictive value of the T-cell fraction was ranked against histopathological variables by a gradient-boosted model. The immuneACCESS repertoire file appears here via TCRdb, limited to in-frame rearrangements. These files lack a portion of the clones; in checked studies, under half of the deficit traces to unresolved V genes, and the cause of the others is not known. V and J calls plus clone size are reproduced from that table; the DNA served to infer D and trimming. The sample yields several thousand clones; roughly four fifths were counted once. The top ten hold approximately 21% of the sample.

The receptor chain draws on TRBV18 and TRBJ2-7, with the D gene uncertain. The sequence derives from a human donor with melanoma. The sequenced sample was melanoma tumor tissue. The nucleotide sequence is TGTGCCAGCTCACCAGGAACGACATACGAGCAGTACTTC. It translates to CASSPGTTYEQYF.